The present entry profiles one T cell receptor beta chain with its context. Its antigen is unidentified. This sample was taken from a study of Ad26.COV2.S vaccination and SARS-CoV-2 variants. Study context: The trial was COV1001 and the donor's arm was Ad26.COV2.S. Intramuscular Ad26.COV2.S at 5x10^10 or 1x10^11 viral particles.

Profiled with immunoSEQ multiplex PCR; TCRdb holds only in-frame clones, not every one. The profile shows a few hundred thousand clones, roughly 90% of them singletons. Broader study findings: Estimates derived from TCR breadth and depth analyses may have underestimated total T cell responses.

Trimming took 6 bases from V and 8 from J, leaving 13 bases between them. This CDR3 has 13 residues. Described treatment: about 20 received Ad26.COV2.S at low or high dose, single or two shots; a few received placebo; per-sample allocation not given. Sample collection was performed on day 63 after the first vaccine or placebo injection. An Ad26 vector expressing Wuhan-strain SARS-CoV-2 spike constituted the vaccine. The TCR originated in a person aged 18-65 years who received the Ad26.COV2.S COVID-19 vaccine or a placebo. The sequenced sample was peripheral blood, obtained in a trial of Ad26.COV2.S vaccine versus placebo. The chain joins TRBV12-3 or TRBV12-4 to TRBJ2-2; tentatively, D is TRBD1 or TRBD2 (5 bases each). The CDR3 DNA is TGTGCCAGCAGCTACGGGACCCCGGGGGAGCTGTTTTTT. The encoded protein is CASSYGTPGELFF.